Listed here are 2 T cell receptor beta chains from one sample, sequenced in a study of CD8+CD57+ T cells in acquired aplastic anemia. Researchers used genomic DNA as the template to profile TCR beta VDJ and CDR3. From the reads, TCRdb called clonotypes with MiXCR, one entry per CDR3 protein. Seen here are about 150,000 distinct CDR3 sequences, roughly 54% observed once, and the top ten hold approximately 12%. Before being chosen for sequencing, patients had shown CD8+CD57+ cell expansion by flow cytometry. Sample: sorted CD4+, CD8+, or CD8+CD57+ T cells (not recorded which) from PBMCs. These receptors were taken from a human donor with aplastic anemia.

A note on this clonotype: A much more abundant neighbour one base away suggests this may be a read error. Because it lacks the conserved phenylalanine or tryptophan at the end, this CDR3 is likely a read error. V and J are TRBV6-2 or TRBV6-3 and TRBJ2-2; no reliable D call. The CDR3 is 15 residues long. The V gene's germline CDR1 is MNHEY and CDR2 SVGEGT. Trimming shortened V by 2 bases and J by 4 bases, and 11 bases separated the two germline ends. CDR3 loop: CASSYKDPGTGELFS. The DNA of the CDR3 is TGTGCCAGCAGTTACAAGGACCCCGGCACCGGGGAGCTGTTTTCT.

The J gene is TRBJ1-4, the V gene TRBV5-4, with no clear D. V was shortened by 0 bases and J by 6 bases, with 12 bases between the two germline ends. Germline assignment: CDR1 SGHNT and CDR2 YYREEE (reference sequence). This CDR3 is 15 amino acids long. This CDR3 is CASSLGGVGDEKLFF. CDR3 nucleotides: TGTGCCAGCAGCTTGGGTGGGGTTGGGGATGAAAAACTGTTTTTT.